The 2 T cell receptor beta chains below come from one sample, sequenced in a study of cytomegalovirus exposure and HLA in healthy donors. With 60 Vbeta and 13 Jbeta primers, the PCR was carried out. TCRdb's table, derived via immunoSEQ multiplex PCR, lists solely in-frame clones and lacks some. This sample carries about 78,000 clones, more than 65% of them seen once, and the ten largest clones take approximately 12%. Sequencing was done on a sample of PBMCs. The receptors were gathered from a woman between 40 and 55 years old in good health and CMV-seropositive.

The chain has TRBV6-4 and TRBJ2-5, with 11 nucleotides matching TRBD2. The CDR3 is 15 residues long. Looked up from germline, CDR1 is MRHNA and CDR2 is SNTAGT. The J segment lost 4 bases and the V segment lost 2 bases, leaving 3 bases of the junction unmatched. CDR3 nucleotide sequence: TGTGCCAGCAGTGACATAGCGGGGGGGCGAGAGACCCAGTACTTC. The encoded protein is CASSDIAGGRETQYF.

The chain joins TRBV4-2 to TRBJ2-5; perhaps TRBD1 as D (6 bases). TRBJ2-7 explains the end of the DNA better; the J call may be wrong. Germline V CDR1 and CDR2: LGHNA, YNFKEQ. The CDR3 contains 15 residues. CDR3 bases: TGTGCCAGCAGCGAACGAGCCGGGACACACTACGAGCAGTACTTC. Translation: CASSERAGTHYEQYF.